This T cell receptor beta chain was captured in a study of blood T cell repertoires in COVID-19. There are a few counts of this clone. Trimming cost V 4 bases and J 0 bases, with 13 bases left between them. Germline CDR1 is LNHDA and CDR2 is SQIVND (reference sequence). This CDR3 has 16 amino acids. Clones were sequenced by immunoSEQ multiplex PCR, and TCRdb holds only the in-frame ones, with some missing. This table has just over 65,000 clones, 89% appearing once. This TCR derives from a man aged 60 to 75 with acute or convalescent COVID-19. Input material: peripheral blood. The chain recombines TRBV19 with TRBJ2-1; D perhaps matches TRBD2 (5 bases). This CDR3 is CASSTRTAISYNEQFF. The DNA for the CDR3 is TGTGCCAGTAGTACTCGGACTGCGATCTCCTACAATGAGCAGTTCTTC.